This TCR beta chain was documented in a study of shared clonotypes between healthy human individuals. Study as a whole: The study drew on two women and a few men aged 18 to 49 as donors.

With V trimmed by 5 bases and J by 4 bases, 13 bases remained unmatched. Looked up from germline, CDR1 is MNHEY and CDR2 is SMNVEV (reference sequence). The CDR3 extends over 16 amino acids. Methods used by the authors: With immunoSEQ giving junction-only sequences and no quality scores, filtering differed. Data came from immunoSEQ multiplex PCR; TCRdb stores just in-frame clones and leaves some out. The DNA gave D and trimming, while V, J and clone size come from that table. The sample holds about 1,800,000 clones, about 95% seen once. Naive CD8 isolation took CD45RO-negative cells positively selected for CCR7 and excluded terminally differentiated effector memory CD45RA+ cells. Within Nashville, Tennessee resided all donors, each a Caucasian adult.

The J gene is TRBJ2-7, the V gene TRBV27; 8 bases match TRBD1. The clonotype originates from a man between 18 and 29 years old in good health. The sequenced sample consisted of naive CD8+ T cells sorted from blood. The CDR3 nucleotides are TGTGCCAGCAGTCCGGGCCCCGGACAGGGCGGGTACGAGCAGTACTTC. This sequence encodes CASSPGPGQGGYEQYF.